One TCR beta chain is described in this entry. The protocol was immunoSEQ multiplex PCR, while the TCRdb copy is restricted to in-frame clones and leaves out a portion. The sample records about 480,000 clones, about three quarters being singletons. This sample stems from a study of shared clonotypes between healthy human individuals. The CDR3 spans 17 residues. Germline V lookup: CDR1 MNHEY, CDR2 SMNVEV (reference sequence). Trimming pared 2 bases from V and 3 bases from J, leaving 16 bases between. This chain connects TRBV27 to TRBJ1-4, with TRBD1 as a possible D gene (6 bases). Sequencing was performed on PBMCs. This clonotype was obtained from a woman aged 40 to 49 in good health. Some clones in this sample may be carry-over from other donors' samples. CDR3 protein: CASSLLRGSTANEKLFF. For the CDR3, the DNA is TGTGCCAGCAGTTTACTCAGGGGCAGCACCGCTAATGAAAAACTGTTTTTT.